This T cell receptor (beta chain) was observed in a study of Ad26.COV2.S vaccination and SARS-CoV-2 variants. As for treatment: 15 to 20 received Ad26.COV2.S at low or high dose, single or two shots; five or six received placebo; per-sample allocation not given. It was on day 63 after the first vaccine or placebo injection that samples were taken. Measured with immunoSEQ multiplex PCR; TCRdb has only the in-frame clones, and not every one. The sample includes 300,000 to 350,000 clones, 75% to 90% of them seen just once. The clonotype comes from a person aged 18-60 years who received the Ad26.COV2.S COVID-19 vaccine or a placebo. Specimen: peripheral blood, collected in a trial of Ad26.COV2.S vaccine versus placebo.

CDR3 sequence: CASSQASGGAGVEQFF. CDR3 coding DNA: TGTGCCAGCAGCCAAGCTAGCGGGGGGGCCGGGGTCGAGCAGTTCTTC. V and J are TRBV3-1 (or the pseudogene TRBV3-2) and TRBJ2-1; 12 positions match TRBD2. Germline-derived CDR1 and CDR2 are LGHDT and YNNKEL (reference sequence). With V trimmed by 1 base and J by 10 bases, 8 bases remained unmatched. The CDR3 length is 16 residues.